Included here is one T cell receptor beta chain sequence, with context. The CDR3 contains 14 residues. V was trimmed by 0 bases and J by 7 bases, leaving 10 bases between them. Germline-derived CDR1 and CDR2 are GTSNPN and SVGIG (reference sequence). This specimen comes from a study of cytomegalovirus exposure and HLA in healthy donors. It was with 60 Vbeta and 13 Jbeta primers that the PCR ran. Only in-frame clones appear in the TCRdb table, and some are missing; sequencing was by immunoSEQ multiplex PCR. The repertoire holds over 70,000 clones, with 70% to 80% as singletons. What was sequenced was PBMCs. The rearrangement uses TRBV30 and TRBJ1-6, with no clear D. This receptor was identified in a woman between 50 and 59 years old in good health and CMV-seropositive. The CDR3 loop is CAWSVAGRNSPLHF. The CDR3 region has the DNA TGTGCCTGGAGTGTGGCGGGAAGGAATTCACCCCTCCACTTT.